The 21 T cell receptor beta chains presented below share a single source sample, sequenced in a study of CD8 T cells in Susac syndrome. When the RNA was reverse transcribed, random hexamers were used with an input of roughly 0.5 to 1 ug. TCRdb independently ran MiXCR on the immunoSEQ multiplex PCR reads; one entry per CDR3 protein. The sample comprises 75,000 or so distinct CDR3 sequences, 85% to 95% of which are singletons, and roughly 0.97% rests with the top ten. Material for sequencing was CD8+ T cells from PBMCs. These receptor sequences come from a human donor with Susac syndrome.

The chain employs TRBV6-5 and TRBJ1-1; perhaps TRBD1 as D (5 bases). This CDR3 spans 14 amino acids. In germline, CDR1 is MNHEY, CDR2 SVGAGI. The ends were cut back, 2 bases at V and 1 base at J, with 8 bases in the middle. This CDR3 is CASSYRDENTEAFF. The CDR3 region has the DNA TGTGCCAGCAGTTACCGGGACGAGAACACTGAAGCTTTCTTT.

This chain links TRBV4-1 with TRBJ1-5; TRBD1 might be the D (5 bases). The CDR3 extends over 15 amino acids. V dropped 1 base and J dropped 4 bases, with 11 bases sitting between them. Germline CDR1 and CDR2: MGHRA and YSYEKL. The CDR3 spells CASSQGDSQNQPQHF. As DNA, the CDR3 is TGCGCCAGCAGCCAAGGAGACAGTCAAAATCAGCCCCAGCATTTT.

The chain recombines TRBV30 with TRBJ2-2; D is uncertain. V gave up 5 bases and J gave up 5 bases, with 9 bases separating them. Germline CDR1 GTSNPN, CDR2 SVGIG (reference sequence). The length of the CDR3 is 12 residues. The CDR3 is CAWDLGTGELFF. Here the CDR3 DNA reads TGTGCCTGGGACTTGGGAACCGGGGAGCTGTTTTTT.

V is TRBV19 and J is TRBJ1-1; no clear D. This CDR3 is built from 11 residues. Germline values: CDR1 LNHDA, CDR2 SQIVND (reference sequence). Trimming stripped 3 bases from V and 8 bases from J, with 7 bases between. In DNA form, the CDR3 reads TGTGCCAGTAGTATTGGGCCAGAAGCTTTCTTT. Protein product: CASSIGPEAFF.

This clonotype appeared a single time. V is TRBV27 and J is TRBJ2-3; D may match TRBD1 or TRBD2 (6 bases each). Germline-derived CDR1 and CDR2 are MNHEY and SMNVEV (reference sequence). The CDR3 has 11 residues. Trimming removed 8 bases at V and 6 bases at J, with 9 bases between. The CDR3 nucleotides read TGTGCCAGCCGAGGGGGGGATACGCAGTATTTT. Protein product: CASRGGDTQYF.

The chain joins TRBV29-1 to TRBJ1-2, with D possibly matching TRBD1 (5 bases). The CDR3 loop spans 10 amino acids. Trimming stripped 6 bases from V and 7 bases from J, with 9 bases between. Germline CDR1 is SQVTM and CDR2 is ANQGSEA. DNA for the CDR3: TGCAGCGTGAAAGGGGCTGGCTACACCTTC. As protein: CSVKGAGYTF.

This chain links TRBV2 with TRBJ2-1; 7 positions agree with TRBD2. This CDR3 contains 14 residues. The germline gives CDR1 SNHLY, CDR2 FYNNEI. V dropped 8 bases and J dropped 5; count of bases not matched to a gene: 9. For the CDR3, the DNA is TGTGCCAGCGAGTGGGGGGGAGGAGACAATGAGCAGTTCTTC. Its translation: CASEWGGGDNEQFF.

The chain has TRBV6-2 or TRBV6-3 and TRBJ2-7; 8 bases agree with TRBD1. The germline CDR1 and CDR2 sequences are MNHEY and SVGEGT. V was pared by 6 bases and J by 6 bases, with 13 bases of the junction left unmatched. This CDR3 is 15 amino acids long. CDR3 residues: CASSPLDRESAEQYF. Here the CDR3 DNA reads TGTGCCAGCAGCCCCCTGGACAGGGAGTCGGCCGAGCAGTACTTC.

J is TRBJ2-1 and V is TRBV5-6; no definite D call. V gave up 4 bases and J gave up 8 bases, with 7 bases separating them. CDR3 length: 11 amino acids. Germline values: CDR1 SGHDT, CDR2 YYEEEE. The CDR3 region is CASSANYEQFF. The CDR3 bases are TGTGCCAGCAGCGCAAATTATGAGCAGTTCTTC.

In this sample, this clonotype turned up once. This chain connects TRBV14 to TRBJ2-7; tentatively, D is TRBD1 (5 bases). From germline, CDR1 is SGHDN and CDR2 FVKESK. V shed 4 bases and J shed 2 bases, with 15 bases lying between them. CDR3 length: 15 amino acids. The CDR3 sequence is CASSPPGILPYEQYF. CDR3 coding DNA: TGTGCCAGCAGCCCGCCAGGGATTCTACCCTACGAGCAGTACTTC.

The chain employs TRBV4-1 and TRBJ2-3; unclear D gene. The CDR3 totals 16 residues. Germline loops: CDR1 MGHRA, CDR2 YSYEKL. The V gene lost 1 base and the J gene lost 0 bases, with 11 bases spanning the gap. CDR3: CASSQGTIPSTDTQYF. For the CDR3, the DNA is TGCGCCAGCAGCCAAGGAACGATTCCTAGCACAGATACGCAGTATTTT.

The chain's CDR3 is CASSLGRAANTGELFF. The CDR3 nucleotides are TGTGCCAGCAGTTTAGGAAGGGCAGCGAACACCGGGGAGCTGTTTTTT. V usage is TRBV27 and J usage is TRBJ2-2; D is undetermined. Trimming stripped 2 bases from V and 0 bases from J, with 10 bases between. The germline gives CDR1 MNHEY, CDR2 SMNVEV (reference sequence). CDR3 length equals 16 residues.

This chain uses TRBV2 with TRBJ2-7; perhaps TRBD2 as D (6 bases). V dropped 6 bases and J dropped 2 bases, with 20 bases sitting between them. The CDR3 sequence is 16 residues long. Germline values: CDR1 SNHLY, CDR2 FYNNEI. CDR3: CASSPALRDLTYEQYF. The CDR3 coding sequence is TGTGCCAGCAGCCCTGCTCTTCGGGACTTGACCTACGAGCAGTACTTC.

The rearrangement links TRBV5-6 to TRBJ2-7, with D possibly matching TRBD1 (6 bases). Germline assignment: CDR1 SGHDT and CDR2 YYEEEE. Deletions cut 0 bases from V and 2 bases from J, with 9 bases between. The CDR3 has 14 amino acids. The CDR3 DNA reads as TGTGCCAGCAGCTTGGAGGACAGTACCTACGAGCAGTACTTC. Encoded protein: CASSLEDSTYEQYF.

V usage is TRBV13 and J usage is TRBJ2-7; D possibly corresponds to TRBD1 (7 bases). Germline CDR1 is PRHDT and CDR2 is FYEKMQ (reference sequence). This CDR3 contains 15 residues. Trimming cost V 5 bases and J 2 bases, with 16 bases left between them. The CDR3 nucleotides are TGTGCCAGCAGCCCAGAGGGGGCGGGGCCCTACGAGCAGTACTTC. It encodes CASSPEGAGPYEQYF.

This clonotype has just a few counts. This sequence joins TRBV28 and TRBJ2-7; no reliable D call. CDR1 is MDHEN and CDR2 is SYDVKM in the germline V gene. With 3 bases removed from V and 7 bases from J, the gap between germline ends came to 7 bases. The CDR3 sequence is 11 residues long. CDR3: CASSFSGEQYF. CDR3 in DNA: TGTGCCAGCAGTTTTTCTGGGGAGCAGTACTTC. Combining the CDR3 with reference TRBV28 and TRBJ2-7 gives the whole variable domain DVKVTQSSRYLVKRTGEKVFLECVQDMDHENMFWYRQDPGLGLRLIYFSYDVKMKEKGDIPEGYSVSREKKERFSLILESASTNQTSMYLCASSFSGEQYFGPGTRLTVT.

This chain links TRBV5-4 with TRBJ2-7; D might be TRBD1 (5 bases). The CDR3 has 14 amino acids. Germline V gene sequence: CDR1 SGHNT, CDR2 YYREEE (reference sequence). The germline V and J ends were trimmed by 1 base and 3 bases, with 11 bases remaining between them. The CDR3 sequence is CASSLSDSSYEQYF. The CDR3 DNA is TGTGCCAGCAGCTTGTCCGACAGTAGCTACGAGCAGTACTTC.

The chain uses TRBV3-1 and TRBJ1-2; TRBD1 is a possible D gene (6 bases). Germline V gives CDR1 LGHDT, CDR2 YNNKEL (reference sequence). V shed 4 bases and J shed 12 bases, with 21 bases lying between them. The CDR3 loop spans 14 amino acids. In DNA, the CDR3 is TGTGCCAGCAGCCCTGTCCCGCCCGACAGGTCGCACACCTTC. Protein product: CASSPVPPDRSHTF.

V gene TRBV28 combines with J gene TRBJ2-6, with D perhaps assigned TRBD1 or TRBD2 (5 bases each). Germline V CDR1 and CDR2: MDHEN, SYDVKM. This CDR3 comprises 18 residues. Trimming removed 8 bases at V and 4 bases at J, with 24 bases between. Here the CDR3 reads CASLPGSRATGGANVLTF. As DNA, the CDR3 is TGTGCCAGCCTCCCGGGGAGCAGGGCCACTGGCGGGGCCAACGTCCTGACTTTC.

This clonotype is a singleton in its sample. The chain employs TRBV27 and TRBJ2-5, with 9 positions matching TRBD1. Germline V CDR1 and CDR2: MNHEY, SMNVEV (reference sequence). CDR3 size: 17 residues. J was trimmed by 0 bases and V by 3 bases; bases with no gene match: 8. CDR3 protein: CASSFRQGETYQETQYF. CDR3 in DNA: TGTGCCAGCAGTTTCAGACAGGGGGAGACGTACCAAGAGACCCAGTACTTC.

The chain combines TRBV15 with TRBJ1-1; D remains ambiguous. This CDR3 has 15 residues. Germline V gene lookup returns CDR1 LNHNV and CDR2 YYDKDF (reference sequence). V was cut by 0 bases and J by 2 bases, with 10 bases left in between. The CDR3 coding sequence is TGTGCCACCAGCAGAGAAACGACGGCCAACACTGAAGCTTTCTTT. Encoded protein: CATSRETTANTEAFF.